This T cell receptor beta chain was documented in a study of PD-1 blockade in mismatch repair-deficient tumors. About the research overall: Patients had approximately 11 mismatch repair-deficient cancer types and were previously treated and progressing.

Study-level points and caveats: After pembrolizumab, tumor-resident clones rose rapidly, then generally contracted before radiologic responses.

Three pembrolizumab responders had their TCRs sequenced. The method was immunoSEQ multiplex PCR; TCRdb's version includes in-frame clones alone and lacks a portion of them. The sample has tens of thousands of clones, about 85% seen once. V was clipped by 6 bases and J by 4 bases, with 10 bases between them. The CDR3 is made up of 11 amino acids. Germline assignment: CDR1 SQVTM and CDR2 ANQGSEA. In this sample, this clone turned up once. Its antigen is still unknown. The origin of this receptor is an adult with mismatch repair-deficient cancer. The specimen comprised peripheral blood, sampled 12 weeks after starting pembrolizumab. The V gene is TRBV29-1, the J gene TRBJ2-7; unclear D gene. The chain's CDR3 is CSVETDYEQYF. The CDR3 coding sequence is TGCAGCGTCGAGACTGATTACGAGCAGTACTTC.